A single sample is the source of the 4 T cell receptor beta chains below, sequenced in a study of cytomegalovirus exposure and HLA in healthy donors. Amplification used 60 Vbeta primers and 13 Jbeta primers. Profiling relied on immunoSEQ multiplex PCR, and the TCRdb table lists in-frame clones only, not all of them. The sample carries 100,000 to 150,000 clones, roughly 83% recorded once. The material sequenced was PBMCs. These receptors were obtained from a man aged 18 to 30 in good health and CMV-seropositive.

The chain couples TRBV29-1 to TRBJ2-5; D is uncertain. The CDR3 runs 14 residues. The V end was cut by 6 bases, the J end by 5 bases, with 19 bases between. Germline V gives CDR1 SQVTM, CDR2 ANQGSEA. This chain's CDR3 is CSVQSPRMRETQYF. CDR3 DNA sequence: TGCAGCGTCCAAAGCCCGCGGATGCGGGAGACCCAGTACTTC.

The chain joins TRBV29-1 to TRBJ2-7; 14 bases agree with TRBD2. Trimming at V came to 1 base and at J to 6 bases, leaving 5 bases not matched to a gene. The CDR3 has 15 residues. CDR1 is SQVTM and CDR2 is ANQGSEA in the germline V gene. CDR3 nucleotide sequence: TGCAGCGTTGAAGGCCCGACTAGCGGGGGGGCCGAGCAGTACTTC. As protein: CSVEGPTSGGAEQYF.

This rearrangement joins TRBV6-6 to TRBJ1-2; 7 positions match TRBD1. J gave up 3 bases and V 4 bases, and 8 bases lay outside the gene matches. Germline CDR1 MNHNY, CDR2 SVGAGI (reference sequence). This CDR3 has 15 residues. The CDR3 protein is CASSSITGDDYGYTF. CDR3 bases: TGTGCCAGCAGTTCAATTACAGGGGATGACTATGGCTACACCTTC.

The chain carries TRBV4-1 and TRBJ2-3, with 9 bases identical to TRBD2. The CDR3 is 15 amino acids. Trimming cost V 6 bases and J 2 bases; bases outside gene matches: 6. Looked up from germline, CDR1 is MGHRA and CDR2 is YSYEKL. CDR3 sequence: CASSQTGLATDTQYF. The CDR3 coding sequence is TGCGCCAGCAGTCAAACGGGACTAGCCACAGATACGCAGTATTTT.